This passage covers 5 T cell receptor beta chains from one sample sequenced in a study of cytomegalovirus exposure and HLA in healthy donors. In the PCR, 60 Vbeta and 13 Jbeta primers were used. Clones were sequenced by immunoSEQ multiplex PCR, and TCRdb holds only the in-frame ones, with some missing. The sample yields a few hundred thousand clones, around 80% seen once. Material for sequencing was PBMCs. The receptors come from a girl aged 2 to 9 in good health and CMV-seronegative.

V gene TRBV2 combines with J gene TRBJ2-5; 9 bases match TRBD1. Germline V lookup: CDR1 SNHLY, CDR2 FYNNEI. The length of the CDR3 is 19 residues. V was clipped by 1 base and J by 4 bases; unmatched bases: 16. CDR3: CASSEVSGTGKGEAETQYF. The CDR3 DNA reads TGTGCCAGCAGTGAAGTGTCCGGGACAGGGAAGGGCGAGGCAGAGACCCAGTACTTC.

The chain couples TRBV19 to TRBJ2-1; TRBD2 aligns across 11 bases. Germline V CDR1 and CDR2: LNHDA, SQIVND (reference sequence). Trimming removed 5 bases from V and 3 bases from J; junction bases left unmatched: 3. The CDR3 contains 15 residues. The CDR3 nucleotides read TGTGCCAGTAGTTTCGGGACTAGCGGCTACAATGAGCAGTTCTTC. Translating gives CASSFGTSGYNEQFF.

The chain employs TRBV6-5 and TRBJ1-1; 7 positions match TRBD1. The CDR3 contains 15 residues. Germline V gives CDR1 MNHEY, CDR2 SVGAGI. With V trimmed by 0 bases and J by 7 bases, 8 bases remained unmatched. The CDR3 region is CASSYSNQGEYEAFF. Here the CDR3 DNA reads TGTGCCAGCAGTTACTCGAACCAGGGGGAGTATGAAGCTTTCTTT.

This clone was detected a few times. This chain uses TRBV6-5 with TRBJ1-6, with TRBD1 as a possible D gene (5 bases). The V gene lost 8 bases and the J gene lost 7 bases, with 12 bases spanning the gap. This CDR3 region has 13 residues. Germline V gives CDR1 MNHEY, CDR2 SVGAGI. The CDR3 DNA sequence: TGTGCCAGCCATTACGGGGGAAATTCACCCCTCCACTTT. As protein: CASHYGGNSPLHF.

The chain recombines TRBV10-2 with TRBJ2-4, with D perhaps matching TRBD1 (5 bases). Germline V gene data show CDR1 as WSHSY and CDR2 as SAAADI. The CDR3 is 15 residues long. The V end lost 5 bases, the J end lost 2 bases, and 13 bases lay between the germline ends. CDR3 sequence reads: CASSSSGISKNIQYF. The CDR3 bases are TGCGCCAGCAGTTCCTCAGGGATCTCCAAAAACATTCAGTACTTC.